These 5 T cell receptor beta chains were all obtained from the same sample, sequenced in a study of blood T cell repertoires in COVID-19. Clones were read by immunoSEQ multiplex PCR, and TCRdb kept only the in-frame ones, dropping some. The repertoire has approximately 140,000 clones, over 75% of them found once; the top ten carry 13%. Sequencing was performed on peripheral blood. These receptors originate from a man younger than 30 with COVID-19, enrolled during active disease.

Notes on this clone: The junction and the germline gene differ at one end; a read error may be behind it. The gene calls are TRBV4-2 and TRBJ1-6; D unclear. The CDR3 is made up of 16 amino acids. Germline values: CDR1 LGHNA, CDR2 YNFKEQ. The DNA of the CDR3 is TGTGCCAGCAAATCACTGAGGACGGAGGATAACTCACCCCTCCACTTT. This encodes CASKSLRTEDNSPLHF.

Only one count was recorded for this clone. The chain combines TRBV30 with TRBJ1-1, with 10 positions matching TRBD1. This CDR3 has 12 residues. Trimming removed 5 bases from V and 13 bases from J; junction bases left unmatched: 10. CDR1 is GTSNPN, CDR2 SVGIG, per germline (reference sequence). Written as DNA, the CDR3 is TGTGCCTGGTCCCCCGGGACAGGGGAGGATTTCTTT. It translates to CAWSPGTGEDFF.

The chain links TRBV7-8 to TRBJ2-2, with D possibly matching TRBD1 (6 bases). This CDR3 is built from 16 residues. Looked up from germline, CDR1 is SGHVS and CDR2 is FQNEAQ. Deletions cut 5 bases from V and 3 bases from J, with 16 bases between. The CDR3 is CASSDRLPGDTGELFF. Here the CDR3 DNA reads TGTGCCAGCAGCGATCGACTACCAGGGGACACCGGGGAGCTGTTTTTT.

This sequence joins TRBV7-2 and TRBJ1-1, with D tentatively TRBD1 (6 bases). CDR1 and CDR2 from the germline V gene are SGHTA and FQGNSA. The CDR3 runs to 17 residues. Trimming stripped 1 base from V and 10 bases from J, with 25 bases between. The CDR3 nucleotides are TGTGCCAGCAGCTTAGGTTCCGTCGACAGGCCCTCACGGAGAGCTTTCTTT. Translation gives CASSLGSVDRPSRRAFF.

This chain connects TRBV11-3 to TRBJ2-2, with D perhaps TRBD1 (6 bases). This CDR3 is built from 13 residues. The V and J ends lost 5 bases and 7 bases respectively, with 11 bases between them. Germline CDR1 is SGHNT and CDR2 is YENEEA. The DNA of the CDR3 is TGTGCCAGCAGCGAGGGGGTGAGCGGGGAGCTGTTTTTT. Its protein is CASSEGVSGELFF.